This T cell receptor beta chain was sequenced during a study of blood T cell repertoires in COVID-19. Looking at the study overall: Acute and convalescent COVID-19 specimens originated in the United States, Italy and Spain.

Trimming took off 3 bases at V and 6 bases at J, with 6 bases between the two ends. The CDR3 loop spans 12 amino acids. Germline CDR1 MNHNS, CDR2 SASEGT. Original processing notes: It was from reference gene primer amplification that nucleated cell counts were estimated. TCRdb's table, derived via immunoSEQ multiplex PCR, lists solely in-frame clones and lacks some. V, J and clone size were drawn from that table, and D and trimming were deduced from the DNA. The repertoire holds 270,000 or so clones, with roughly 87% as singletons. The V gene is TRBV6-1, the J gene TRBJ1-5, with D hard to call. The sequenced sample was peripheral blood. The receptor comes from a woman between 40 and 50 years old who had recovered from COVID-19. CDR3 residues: CASSDRGQPQHF. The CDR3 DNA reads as TGTGCCAGCAGTGATAGAGGTCAGCCCCAGCATTTT.